One sample yielded the 16 T cell receptor beta chains listed below, sequenced in a study of T cells in Graves' hyperthyroidism and ophthalmopathy. Template material for amplifying TCR beta CDR3 regions consisted of RNA transcripts. First-round RT-PCR of the TCR CDR3 relied on the HTBI primer set. A single record per CDR3 protein comes from TCRdb applying MiXCR to the multiplex PCR reads. This table holds approximately 700,000 distinct CDR3 sequences, roughly 45% found once. Source material: peripheral blood or thyroid tissue (not recorded which). These receptors were collected from an adult man with Graves' disease, either hyperthyroidism or ophthalmopathy (not recorded which).

In its sample, this clonotype was seen many times. The V gene is TRBV29-1, the J gene TRBJ1-1; D is undetermined. This CDR3 is built from 11 residues. The germline V and J ends were trimmed by 5 bases and 9 bases, with 13 bases remaining between them. Germline loops: CDR1 SQVTM, CDR2 ANQGSEA. The CDR3 DNA reads as TGCAGCGTTCGATTTACAGAGAAAGCTTTCTTT. It specifies CSVRFTEKAFF. The full variable domain, with the rest looked up from reference TRBV29-1 and TRBJ1-1, is SAVISQKPSRDICQRGTSLTIQCQVDSQVTMMFWYRQQPGQSLTLIATANQGSEATYESGFVIDKFPISRPNLTFSTLTVSNMSPEDSSIYLCSVRFTEKAFFGQGTRLTVV.

The V and J genes are TRBV6-1 and TRBJ2-6; no reliable D call. Trimming removed 2 bases at V and 0 bases at J, with 17 bases between. Germline CDR1 MNHNS, CDR2 SASEGT. This CDR3 region has 19 residues. The DNA of the CDR3 is TGTGCCAGCAGTGAATTTGGACCCGATATGGGCTCTGGGGCCAACGTCCTGACTTTC. Amino acid sequence: CASSEFGPDMGSGANVLTF.

The chain employs TRBV2 and TRBJ2-5; no clear D. This CDR3 contains 15 residues. The germline V and J ends were trimmed by 2 bases and 9 bases, with 19 bases remaining between them. Per the germline V gene, CDR1 is SNHLY and CDR2 is FYNNEI. CDR3: CASSERHNSNQPQYF. The CDR3 DNA follows: TGTGCCAGCAGTGAAAGGCATAATAGCAATCAGCCCCAGTACTTC. The full variable domain, its missing parts supplied by reference TRBV2 and TRBJ2-5, is EPEVTQTPSHQVTQMGQEVILRCVPISNHLYFYWYRQILGQKVEFLVSFYNNEISEKSEIFDDQFSVERPDGSNFTLKIRSTKLEDSAMYFCASSERHNSNQPQYFGPGTRLLVL.

V and J are TRBV7-2 and TRBJ2-2; the D is unclear. Germline assignment: CDR1 SGHTA and CDR2 FQGNSA. V lost 2 bases to trimming and J lost 4 bases, with 23 bases between them. This CDR3 spans 19 amino acids. The CDR3 sequence is CASSLNRGTSRFFTGELFF. The CDR3 DNA follows: TGTGCCAGCAGCTTAAATCGCGGCACCTCCCGATTCTTCACCGGGGAGCTGTTTTTT.

The J gene is TRBJ1-6, the V gene TRBV10-3; D gene ambiguous. The CDR3 covers 12 residues. Germline values: CDR1 ENHRY, CDR2 SYGVKD. The germline V and J ends were trimmed by 5 bases and 15 bases, with 14 bases remaining between them. The CDR3 DNA is TGTGCCATCAGTTATGTCTCAGGAGGCCTCCACTTT. Amino acid sequence: CAISYVSGGLHF.

V and J are TRBV7-3 and TRBJ2-5, with a tentative D call TRBD1 (5 bases). Trimming took off 2 bases at V and 4 bases at J, with 11 bases between the two ends. This CDR3 comprises 14 residues. Germline V gives CDR1 SGHTA, CDR2 FQGTGA. For the CDR3, the DNA is TGTGCCAGCAGCTTATTAGGGGTCGGAGAGACCCAGTACTTC. Amino acids: CASSLLGVGETQYF.

The table lists this clonotype with a few counts. This chain connects TRBV7-9 to TRBJ1-2; D not resolved. The CDR3 is made up of 14 amino acids. V lost 3 bases and J 2 bases, leaving 10 bases between the germline ends. Germline CDR1 SEHNR, CDR2 FQNEAQ (reference sequence). The CDR3 DNA follows: TGTGCCAGCAGCTTTTTGGGGAAGAACTATGGCTACACCTTC. As protein: CASSFLGKNYGYTF.

Many counts were recorded for this clonotype. This chain uses TRBV7-6 with TRBJ1-3; TRBD1 matches at 8 bases. The junction had 6 bases not matched to a gene; V was cut back by 4 bases and J by 4 bases. This CDR3 has 15 residues. Germline CDR1 is SGHVS and CDR2 is FNYEAQ. CDR3 in DNA: TGTGCCAGCAGCTACGGACAGGGAGGAGGAAACACCATATATTTT. This gives the protein CASSYGQGGGNTIYF.

This clonotype was seen ten or more times. This chain uses TRBV7-2 with TRBJ1-1; 7 bases are a match to TRBD1. Germline V gene lookup returns CDR1 SGHTA and CDR2 FQGNSA. The CDR3 contains 15 residues. With V trimmed by 5 bases and J by 5 bases, 11 bases remained unmatched. As DNA, the CDR3 is TGTGCCAGCAGCGCACTGACAGGGCTTACAACTGAAGCTTTCTTT. This encodes CASSALTGLTTEAFF.

The chain carries TRBV24-1 and TRBJ2-2; D is perhaps TRBD1 or TRBD2 (5 bases each). The ends were cut back, 1 base at V and 8 bases at J, with 13 bases in the middle. The germline V gene encodes CDR1 KGHDR and CDR2 SFDVKD. The CDR3 covers 15 residues. CDR3 nucleotides: TGTGCCACCAGTGATTTCGGGGCCACGACAGGGGAGCTGTTTTTT. Amino acids: CATSDFGATTGELFF.

This clonotype was found once. This rearrangement joins TRBV11-2 to TRBJ1-3; 7 positions agree with TRBD1. The germline CDR1 and CDR2 sequences are SGHAT and FQNNGV. CDR3 length: 14 amino acids. The J segment lost 9 bases and the V segment lost 4 bases, leaving 9 bases of the junction unmatched. The CDR3 sequence is CASSSPQGKSTIYF. The CDR3 DNA follows: TGTGCCAGCAGCTCACCACAGGGGAAGAGCACCATATATTTT.

The rearrangement links TRBV19 to TRBJ1-6, with 11 bases lining up with TRBD1. This CDR3 is 14 amino acids long. Losses at the gene ends were 5 bases for V and 13 bases for J; bases not matched to a gene: 7. Germline CDR1 LNHDA, CDR2 SQIVND (reference sequence). This CDR3 reads CASSPGTGGQPLHF. The CDR3 bases are TGTGCCAGTAGTCCCGGGACAGGGGGTCAGCCCCTCCACTTT.

In this sample, this clonotype turned up many times. This chain links TRBV2 with TRBJ2-7; no clear D gene. V was trimmed by 3 bases and J by 2 bases, leaving 8 bases between them. CDR1 and CDR2 from the germline V gene are SNHLY and FYNNEI. The CDR3 has 13 residues. CDR3 region: CASSDQQPYEQYF. DNA of the CDR3: TGTGCCAGCAGTGATCAGCAGCCCTACGAGCAGTACTTC.

This clonotype was counted at least ten times. The chain employs TRBV15 and TRBJ2-7; either TRBD1 or TRBD2 may supply D (6 bases each). The CDR3 has 13 residues. Trimming left V 2 bases short and J 6 bases short, with 11 bases between. Germline assignment: CDR1 LNHNV and CDR2 YYDKDF (reference sequence). The CDR3 spells CATSRLSGAEQYF. DNA for the CDR3: TGTGCCACCAGCAGACTGTCGGGGGCCGAGCAGTACTTC.

This clonotype has a count of ten or more. The chain is built from TRBV14 and TRBJ1-6; TRBD1 matches 8 bases. The CDR3 contains 14 residues. With V trimmed by 3 bases and J by 10 bases, 5 bases remained unmatched. Per germline, CDR1 SGHDN and CDR2 FVKESK. The CDR3 bases are TGTGCCAGCAGCCAGGACAGGGTCAGATCACCCCTCCACTTT. Translated, it gives CASSQDRVRSPLHF.

In its sample, this clonotype was seen once. This chain joins TRBV6-1 and TRBJ1-5; tentative D call: TRBD1 (5 bases). The CDR3 spans 15 residues. V was shortened by 6 bases and J by 1 base, with 13 bases between the two germline ends. The germline V gene has CDR1 MNHNS and CDR2 SASEGT. CDR3 sequence: CASSSQGGSNQPQHF. CDR3 bases: TGTGCCAGCAGCTCCCAGGGCGGGAGCAATCAGCCCCAGCATTTT.